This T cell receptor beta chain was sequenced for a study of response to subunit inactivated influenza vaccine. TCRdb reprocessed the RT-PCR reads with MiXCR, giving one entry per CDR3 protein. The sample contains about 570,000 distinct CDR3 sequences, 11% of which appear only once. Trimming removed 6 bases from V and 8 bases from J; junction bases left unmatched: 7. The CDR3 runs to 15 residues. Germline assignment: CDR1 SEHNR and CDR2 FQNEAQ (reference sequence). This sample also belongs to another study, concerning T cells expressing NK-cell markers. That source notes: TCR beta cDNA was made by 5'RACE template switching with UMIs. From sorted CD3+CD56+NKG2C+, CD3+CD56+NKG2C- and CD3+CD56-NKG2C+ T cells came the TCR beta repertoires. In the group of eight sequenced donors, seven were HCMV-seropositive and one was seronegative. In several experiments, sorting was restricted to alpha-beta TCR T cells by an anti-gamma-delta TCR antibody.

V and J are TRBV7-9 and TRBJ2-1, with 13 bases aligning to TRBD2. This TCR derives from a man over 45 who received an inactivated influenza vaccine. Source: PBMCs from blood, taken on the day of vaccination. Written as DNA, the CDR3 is TGTGCCAGCAGTCGGACTAGCGGGAGAATCCATGAGCAGTTCTTC. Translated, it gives CASSRTSGRIHEQFF.